Presented here are 21 T cell receptor beta chains from one specimen sequenced in a study of a mutant IDH1 vaccine in newly diagnosed glioma. The protocol was immunoSEQ multiplex PCR, while the TCRdb copy is restricted to in-frame clones and leaves out a portion. The sample contains tens of thousands of clones, around 86% of which appear only once. Stated time point: baseline, week 1 (first vaccination visit). The treatment is: pre-vaccination baseline after standard-of-care therapy. The sample consisted of PBMCs, taken from a glioma patient treated with radiotherapy, temozolomide or both. The receptor source for this set is a man aged 30 to 45 with glioma.

The V and J genes are TRBV10-2 and TRBJ2-7, with a tentative D call TRBD1 (6 bases). The V end lost 8 bases, the J end lost 4 bases, and 15 bases lay between the germline ends. The CDR3 runs to 13 residues. CDR1 is WSHSY, CDR2 SAAADI, per germline. CDR3 bases: TGCGCCAGCCTTAGCTCAGGGGCGTACGAGCAGTACTTC. Its translation is CASLSSGAYEQYF.

The V gene is TRBV19, the J gene TRBJ1-6; D gene ambiguous. Per the germline V gene, CDR1 is LNHDA and CDR2 is SQIVND (reference sequence). Trimming removed 8 bases at V and 7 bases at J, with 12 bases between. CDR3 length: 13 residues. The CDR3 DNA sequence: TGTGCCAGTCTTGACCGAGAAAATTCACCCCTCCACTTT. This sequence encodes CASLDRENSPLHF.

The chain has TRBV13 and TRBJ2-7; no definite D call. The CDR3 length is 12 residues. Germline V gene lookup returns CDR1 PRHDT and CDR2 FYEKMQ (reference sequence). The V end was cut by 0 bases, the J end by 9 bases, with 9 bases between. CDR3 nucleotide sequence: TGTGCCAGCAGCTTAGGGTTGGATAGGCAGTACTTC. This translates into CASSLGLDRQYF.

The rearrangement joins TRBV4-1 to TRBJ1-4; D gene unclear. CDR1 and CDR2 (germline): MGHRA, YSYEKL. V was shortened by 8 bases and J by 8 bases, with 24 bases between the two germline ends. This CDR3 comprises 16 residues. In DNA form, the CDR3 reads TGCGCCAGCTCCGATCTGGCGGGGTATCTTCGGGAAAAACTGTTTTTT. Protein sequence: CASSDLAGYLREKLFF.

This chain joins TRBV5-4 and TRBJ1-5; 10 bases agree with TRBD1. The CDR3 is 17 amino acids. After removal of 3 bases from V and 1 base from J, the junction contained 7 bases not matched to a gene. Germline assignment: CDR1 SGHNT and CDR2 YYREEE (reference sequence). The chain's CDR3 is CASSSRRQGASNQPQHF. Here the CDR3 DNA reads TGTGCCAGCAGCTCCAGAAGACAGGGGGCCAGCAATCAGCCCCAGCATTTT.

This chain joins TRBV19 and TRBJ2-3; 9 bases are a match to TRBD2. CDR1 is LNHDA and CDR2 is SQIVND in the germline V gene (reference sequence). The CDR3 covers 16 residues. Unmatched junction bases numbered 6, after V lost 5 bases and J lost 0 bases. CDR3 nucleotide sequence: TGTGCCAGTAGTCGGTGGCTAGCGGGGAGCACAGATACGCAGTATTTT. It is translated as CASSRWLAGSTDTQYF. The full variable domain, completed using reference TRBV19 and TRBJ2-3, is DGGITQSPKYLFRKEGQNVTLSCEQNLNHDAMYWYRQDPGQGLRLIYYSQIVNDFQKGDIAEGYSVSREKKESFPLTVTSAQKNPTAFYLCASSRWLAGSTDTQYFGPGTRLTVL.

The V call is TRBV9, the J call TRBJ2-5; no definite D call. In germline, CDR1 is SGDLS, CDR2 YYNGEE. Between the trimmed V and J ends, which lost 0 bases and 2 bases, there was a span of 8 bases. The CDR3 runs 14 residues. The CDR3 spells CASSVAASQETQYF. The CDR3 DNA reads TGTGCCAGCAGCGTAGCCGCTAGTCAAGAGACCCAGTACTTC.

The V gene is TRBV9, the J gene TRBJ2-2; D is tentatively TRBD1 or TRBD2 (5 bases each). Trimming pared 4 bases from V and 9 bases from J, leaving 19 bases between. Per germline, CDR1 SGDLS and CDR2 YYNGEE. This CDR3 contains 15 residues. The CDR3 is CASSFPGRGVRELFF. The CDR3 DNA follows: TGTGCCAGCAGCTTCCCGGGACGGGGAGTTCGGGAGCTGTTTTTT.

Worth noting for this clone: A junction end diverges from the germline sequence, so it may reflect a read error. The rearrangement links TRBV6-1 to TRBJ1-5, with unresolved D. This CDR3 spans 14 amino acids. CDR1 and CDR2 from the germline V gene are MNHNS and SASEGT. The CDR3 bases are TGTGCCATCAGTGAGCACGAGGGCAATCAGCCCCAGCATTTT. Residues: CAISEHEGNQPQHF.

The genes are TRBV2 and TRBJ1-1, with D uncertain. V lost 6 bases, J lost 1 base, and 9 bases lay in between. This CDR3 region has 13 residues. The germline gives CDR1 SNHLY, CDR2 FYNNEI. The CDR3 coding sequence is TGTGCCAGCAGACTAGGAGAGAACACTGAAGCTTTCTTT. It codes for CASRLGENTEAFF.

This clone was counted only a few times. J is TRBJ1-1 and V is TRBV5-1, with TRBD1 identical over 7 bases. Germline V gene lookup returns CDR1 SGHRS and CDR2 YFSETQ. The trim removed 4 bases at V and 1 base at J, leaving 10 bases unmatched. The CDR3 is made up of 16 amino acids. The CDR3 DNA reads as TGCGCCAGCAGCAAGGGGACAGCCGTAAAGAACACTGAAGCTTTCTTT. It yields the protein CASSKGTAVKNTEAFF.

This clone was seen only a few times. V and J are TRBV2 and TRBJ1-5; D might be TRBD1 (5 bases). The CDR3 spans 15 residues. Germline V gene data show CDR1 as SNHLY and CDR2 as FYNNEI. V was shortened by 6 bases and J by 3 bases, with 15 bases between the two germline ends. In DNA form, the CDR3 reads TGTGCCAGCAGGAGAAGGGGATCCAACAATCAGCCCCAGCATTTT. Its translation: CASRRRGSNNQPQHF.

V usage is TRBV27 and J usage is TRBJ1-2; D is uncertain. V was pared by 4 bases and J by 6 bases, with 30 bases between. This CDR3 is built from 19 residues. The germline CDR1 and CDR2 sequences are MNHEY and SMNVEV (reference sequence). As DNA, the CDR3 is TGTGCCAGCAGTTACCGGCGGCAGGCCGTCCAAGATGGGATCGATGGCTACACCTTC. It yields the protein CASSYRRQAVQDGIDGYTF.

CDR3 amino acids: CASSEGQGETEAFF. The CDR3 DNA is TGTGCCAGCAGTGAGGGACAGGGGGAGACTGAAGCTTTCTTT. The chain has TRBV27 and TRBJ1-1, with 11 bases that match TRBD1. V was clipped by 5 bases and J by 5 bases; unmatched bases: 4. The CDR3 is 14 residues long. Germline V gives CDR1 MNHEY, CDR2 SMNVEV (reference sequence).

The V and J genes are TRBV29-1 and TRBJ1-2; D is unresolved. The CDR3 runs 13 residues. In germline, CDR1 is SQVTM, CDR2 ANQGSEA. Trimming cost V 0 bases and J 5 bases, with 10 bases left between them. CDR3 in DNA: TGCAGCGTTGAAGATCGAACGGGGTATGGCTACACCTTC. Translated: CSVEDRTGYGYTF. The whole variable domain, filled in from reference TRBV29-1 and TRBJ1-2, reads SAVISQKPSRDICQRGTSLTIQCQVDSQVTMMFWYRQQPGQSLTLIATANQGSEATYESGFVIDKFPISRPNLTFSTLTVSNMSPEDSSIYLCSVEDRTGYGYTFGSGTRLTVV.

The chain uses TRBV27 and TRBJ1-5; 7 bases are shared with TRBD1. Germline loops: CDR1 MNHEY, CDR2 SMNVEV (reference sequence). The CDR3 consists of 14 residues. The junction had 5 bases not matched to a gene; V was cut back by 6 bases and J by 3 bases. CDR3 nucleotides: TGTGCCAGCAGCCTGACAGGGAACAATCAGCCCCAGCATTTT. This sequence encodes CASSLTGNNQPQHF.

The chain links TRBV7-9 to TRBJ2-6; 7 bases map to TRBD1. Germline V gene lookup returns CDR1 SEHNR and CDR2 FQNEAQ (reference sequence). After removal of 5 bases from V and 0 bases from J, the junction contained 13 bases not matched to a gene. The CDR3 is 19 amino acids. In DNA, the CDR3 is TGTGCCAGCAGCGCAAATCCGGGACAGAAGAGCTCTGGGGCCAACGTCCTGACTTTC. This encodes CASSANPGQKSSGANVLTF.

The rearrangement joins TRBV18 to TRBJ2-5; D call uncertain. This CDR3 has 14 amino acids. Germline CDR1 and CDR2: KGHSH and LQKENI. V dropped 3 bases and J dropped 1 base, with 9 bases sitting between them. DNA of the CDR3: TGTGCCAGCTCACCCGGGCGGACCCAAGAGACCCAGTACTTC. Translating it yields CASSPGRTQETQYF.

The rearrangement links TRBV5-6 to TRBJ2-1, with D possibly TRBD1 on 6 matching bases. The V end lost 4 bases, the J end lost 1 base, and 15 bases lay between the germline ends. Germline assignment: CDR1 SGHDT and CDR2 YYEEEE. The CDR3 runs 16 residues. The CDR3 sequence: CASSPDRDISYNEQFF. The CDR3, as DNA: TGTGCCAGCAGCCCTGACCGGGACATATCCTACAATGAGCAGTTCTTC.

The chain joins TRBV5-5 to TRBJ1-3, with D possibly TRBD1 on 5 matching bases. Germline CDR1 is SGHKS and CDR2 is YYEKEE (reference sequence). Trimming took off 0 bases at V and 0 bases at J, with 7 bases between the two ends. The length of the CDR3 is 15 residues. The CDR3 coding sequence is TGTGCCAGCAGCTTGGGACAGCTCTCTGGAAACACCATATATTTT. Its translation: CASSLGQLSGNTIYF. Variable domain in full (rest from reference TRBV5-5 and TRBJ1-3): DAGVTQSPTHLIKTRGQQVTLRCSPISGHKSVSWYQQVLGQGPQFIFQYYEKEERGRGNFPDRFSARQFPNYSSELNVNALLLGDSALYLCASSLGQLSGNTIYFGEGSWLTVV.

This chain uses TRBV18 with TRBJ1-1, with D possibly matching TRBD1 (5 bases). With 6 bases removed from V and 1 base from J, the gap between germline ends came to 12 bases. Germline values: CDR1 KGHSH, CDR2 LQKENI. The CDR3 is made up of 14 amino acids. The DNA of the CDR3 is TGTGCCAGCTCTCGGTCTGGGGCGAACACTGAAGCTTTCTTT. Translating gives CASSRSGANTEAFF.